The clone carrying this TCR beta chain has at least ten counts. What it binds is not known. This entry belongs to a study of T cell repertoires in cytomegalovirus infection. Study observations and caveats: Carriers of CMV and the relevant HLA type were discriminated by public TCR beta frequency.

The CDR3 is made up of 14 amino acids. Trimming took 10 bases from V and 7 from J, leaving 20 bases between them. The germline gives CDR1 SGHVT, CDR2 SQSDAQ. A single record per CDR3 protein comes from TCRdb applying MiXCR to the reads. The repertoire consists of 310,000 or so distinct CDR3 sequences, with roughly 9.3% occurring once and the leading ten covering around 2.4%. The sequence came from a human donor in good health (CMV status not recorded). Some clones in this sample may be carry-over from other donors' samples. The chain employs TRBV7-4 and TRBJ1-5; no definite D call. The specimen was PBMCs. CDR3 sequence reads: CANLERDFVQPQHF. CDR3 DNA sequence: TGTGCCAACCTCGAGAGAGACTTTGTCCAGCCCCAGCATTTT.